Detailed here is one T cell receptor (beta chain). This CDR3 region has 13 residues. Trimming shortened V by 7 bases and J by 2 bases, and 8 bases separated the two germline ends. The germline V gene encodes CDR1 SGHNT and CDR2 YENEEA. This specimen belongs to a study of cytomegalovirus exposure and HLA in healthy donors. With 60 Vbeta and 13 Jbeta primers, the PCR was carried out. The table came from immunoSEQ multiplex PCR; TCRdb's copy has only in-frame clones and leaves some out. The data contain roughly 190,000 clones, around 82% of them singletons. This clonotype was obtained from a middle-aged man in good health and CMV-seropositive. The chain couples TRBV11-3 to TRBJ1-4; D gene unclear. The sequenced sample consisted of PBMCs. The CDR3 DNA is TGTGCCAGCAAGAGGGCCACTAATGAAAAACTGTTTTTT. It encodes CASKRATNEKLFF.